The entry that follows covers one T cell receptor (beta chain) sequence. Its antigen remains unidentified. V was pared by 4 bases and J by 6 bases, with 3 bases of the junction left unmatched. The CDR3 covers 13 residues. Germline CDR1 and CDR2: SQVTM and ANQGSEA. Reverse transcription of roughly 0.5 to 1 ug RNA used random hexamers. A single record per CDR3 protein comes from TCRdb applying MiXCR to the immunoSEQ multiplex PCR reads. The data contain 95,000 to 150,000 distinct CDR3 sequences, roughly 94% of them singletons. The sample belongs to a study of CD8 T cells in Susac syndrome. Broader study findings: The TCR sequencing and HLA analysis in the study involved a relatively small number of individuals, as the study acknowledged.

The V and J genes are TRBV29-1 and TRBJ2-1; 10 bases are shared with TRBD2. This clonotype was obtained from a human donor with Susac syndrome. Input material: CD8+ T cells from PBMCs. The CDR3 sequence is CSVGAGGGNEQFF. In nucleotides, the CDR3 is TGCAGCGTTGGAGCGGGGGGGGGCAATGAGCAGTTCTTC.